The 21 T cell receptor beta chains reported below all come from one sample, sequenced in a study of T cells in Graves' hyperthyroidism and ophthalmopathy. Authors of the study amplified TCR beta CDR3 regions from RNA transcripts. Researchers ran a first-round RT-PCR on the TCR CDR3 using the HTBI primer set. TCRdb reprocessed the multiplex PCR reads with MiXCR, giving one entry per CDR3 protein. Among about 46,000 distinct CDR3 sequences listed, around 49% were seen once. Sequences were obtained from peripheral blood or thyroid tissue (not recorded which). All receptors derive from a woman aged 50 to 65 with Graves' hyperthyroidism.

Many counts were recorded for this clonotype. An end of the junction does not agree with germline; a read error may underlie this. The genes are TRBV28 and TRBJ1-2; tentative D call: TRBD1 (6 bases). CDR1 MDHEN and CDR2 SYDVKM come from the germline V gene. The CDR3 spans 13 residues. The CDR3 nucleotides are TGTGCCAGCAGTCCCTTGGACAGCTATAGCTACACCTTC. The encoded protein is CASSPLDSYSYTF.

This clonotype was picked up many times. CDR3 protein: CSVDRTGNGYTF. The CDR3 DNA is TGCAGCGTTGACCGGACAGGGAATGGCTACACCTTC. The J gene is TRBJ1-2, the V gene TRBV29-1; TRBD1 aligns across 8 bases. Trimming cost V 3 bases and J 6 bases; bases outside gene matches: 3. Germline CDR1 is SQVTM and CDR2 is ANQGSEA. CDR3 length: 12 residues.

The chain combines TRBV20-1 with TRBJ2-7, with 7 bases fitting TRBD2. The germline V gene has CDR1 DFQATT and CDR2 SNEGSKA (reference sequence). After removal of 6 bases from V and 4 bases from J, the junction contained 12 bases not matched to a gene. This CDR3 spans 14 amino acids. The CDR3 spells CSASSVREEYEQYF. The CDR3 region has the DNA TGCAGTGCCAGCAGCGTCCGGGAGGAGTACGAGCAGTACTTC.

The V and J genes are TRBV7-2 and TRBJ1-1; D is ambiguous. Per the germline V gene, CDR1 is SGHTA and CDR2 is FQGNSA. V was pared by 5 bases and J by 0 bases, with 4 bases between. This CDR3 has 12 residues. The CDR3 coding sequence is TGTGCCAGCAGCCGAATGAACACTGAAGCTTTCTTT. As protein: CASSRMNTEAFF.

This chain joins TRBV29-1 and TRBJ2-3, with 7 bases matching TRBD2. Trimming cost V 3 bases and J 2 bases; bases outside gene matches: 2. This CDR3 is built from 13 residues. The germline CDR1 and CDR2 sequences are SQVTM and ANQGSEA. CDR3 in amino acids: CSVEGRDTDTQYF. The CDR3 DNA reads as TGCAGCGTTGAGGGGAGGGACACAGATACGCAGTATTTT.

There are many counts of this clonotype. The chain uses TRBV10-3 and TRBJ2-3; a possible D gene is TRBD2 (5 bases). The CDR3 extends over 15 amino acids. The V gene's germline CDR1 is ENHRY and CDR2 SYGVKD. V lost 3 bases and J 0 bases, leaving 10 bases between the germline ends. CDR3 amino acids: CAISDGRISTDTQYF. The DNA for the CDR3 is TGTGCCATCAGTGATGGGAGAATTAGCACAGATACGCAGTATTTT.

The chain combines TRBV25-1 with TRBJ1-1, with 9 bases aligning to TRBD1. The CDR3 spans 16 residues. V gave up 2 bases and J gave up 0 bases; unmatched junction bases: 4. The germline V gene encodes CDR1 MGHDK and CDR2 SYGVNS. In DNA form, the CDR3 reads TGTGCCAGCAGTGAAGAGGGACAGGGACTGAACACTGAAGCTTTCTTT. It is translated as CASSEEGQGLNTEAFF.

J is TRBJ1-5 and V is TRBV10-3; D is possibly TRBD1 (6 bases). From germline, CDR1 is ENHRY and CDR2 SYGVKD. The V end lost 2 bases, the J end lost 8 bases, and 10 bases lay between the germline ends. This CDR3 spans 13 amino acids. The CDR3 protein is CAISEANREPQHF. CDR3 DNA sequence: TGTGCCATCAGTGAGGCGAACAGGGAGCCCCAGCATTTT.

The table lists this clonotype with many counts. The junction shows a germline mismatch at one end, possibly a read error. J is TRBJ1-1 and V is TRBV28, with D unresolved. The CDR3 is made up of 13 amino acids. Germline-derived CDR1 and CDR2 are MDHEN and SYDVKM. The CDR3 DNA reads TGTACCAGCGCATTTGGCGGGAACACTGAAGCTTTCTTT. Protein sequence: CTSAFGGNTEAFF.

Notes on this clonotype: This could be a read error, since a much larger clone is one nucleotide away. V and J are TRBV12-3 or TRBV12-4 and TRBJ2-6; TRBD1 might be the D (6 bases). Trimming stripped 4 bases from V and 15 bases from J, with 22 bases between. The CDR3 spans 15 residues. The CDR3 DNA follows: TGTGCCAGCAGTTCCCGGACAGCTGGGGCCAGCGCCCTGACTTTC. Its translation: CASSSRTAGASALTF.

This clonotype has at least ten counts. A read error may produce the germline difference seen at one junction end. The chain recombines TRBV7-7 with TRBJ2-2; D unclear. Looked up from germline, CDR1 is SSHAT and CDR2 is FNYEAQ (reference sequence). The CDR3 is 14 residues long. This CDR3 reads CASSLAGHTGELFF. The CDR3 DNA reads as TGTGCTAGCAGCTTAGCAGGACACACCGGGGAGCTGTTTTTT.

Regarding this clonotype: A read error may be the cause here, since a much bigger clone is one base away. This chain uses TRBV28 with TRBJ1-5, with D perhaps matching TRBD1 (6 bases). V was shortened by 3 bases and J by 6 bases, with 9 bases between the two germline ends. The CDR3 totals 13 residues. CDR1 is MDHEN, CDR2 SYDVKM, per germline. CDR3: CASSLRGSQPQHF. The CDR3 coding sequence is TGTGCCAGCAGTTTGAGGGGGAGTCAGCCCCAGCATTTT.

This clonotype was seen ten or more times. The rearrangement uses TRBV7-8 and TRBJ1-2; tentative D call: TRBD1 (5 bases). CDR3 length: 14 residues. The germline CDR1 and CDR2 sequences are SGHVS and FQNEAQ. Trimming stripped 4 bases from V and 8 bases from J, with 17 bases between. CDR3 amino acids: CASSSGPNSLGYTF. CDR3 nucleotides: TGTGCCAGCAGCTCGGGACCGAACAGCCTCGGCTACACCTTC.

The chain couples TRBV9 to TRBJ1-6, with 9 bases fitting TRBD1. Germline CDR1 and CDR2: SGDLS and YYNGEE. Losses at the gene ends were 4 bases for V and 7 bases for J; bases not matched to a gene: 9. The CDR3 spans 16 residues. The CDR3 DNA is TGTGCCAGCAGCCAAGAACCGGGACAGGGAAATTCACCCCTCCACTTT. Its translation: CASSQEPGQGNSPLHF.

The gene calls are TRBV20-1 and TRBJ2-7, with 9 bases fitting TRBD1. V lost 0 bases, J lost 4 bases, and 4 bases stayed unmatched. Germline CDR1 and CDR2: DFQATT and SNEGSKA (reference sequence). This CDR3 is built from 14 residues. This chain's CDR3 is CSARDRDRDYEQYF. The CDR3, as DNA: TGCAGTGCTAGAGATAGGGACAGGGATTACGAGCAGTACTTC.

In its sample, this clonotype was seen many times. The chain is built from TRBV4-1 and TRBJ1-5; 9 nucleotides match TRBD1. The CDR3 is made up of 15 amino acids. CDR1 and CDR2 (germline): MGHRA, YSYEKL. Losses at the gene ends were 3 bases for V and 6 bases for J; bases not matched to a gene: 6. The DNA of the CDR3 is TGCGCCAGCAGCCAGCAGGGACAGGGTGTTCAGCCCCAGCATTTT. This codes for CASSQQGQGVQPQHF.

The chain's CDR3 is CASSYSGQLVSYNEQFF. In nucleotides, the CDR3 is TGTGCCAGCAGTTACTCAGGCCAACTCGTCTCCTACAATGAGCAGTTCTTC. The V call is TRBV6-6, the J call TRBJ2-1, with D unclear. The CDR3 runs to 17 residues. Trimming stripped 0 bases from V and 0 bases from J, with 12 bases between. Germline CDR1 reads MNHNY; CDR2 reads SVGAGI (reference sequence).

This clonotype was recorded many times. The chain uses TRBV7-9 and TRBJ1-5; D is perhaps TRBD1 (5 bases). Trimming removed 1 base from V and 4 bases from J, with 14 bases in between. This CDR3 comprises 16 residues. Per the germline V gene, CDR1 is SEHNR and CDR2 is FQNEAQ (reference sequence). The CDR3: CASSLGGGGVNQPQHF. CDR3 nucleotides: TGTGCCAGCAGCTTAGGGGGCGGGGGAGTGAATCAGCCCCAGCATTTT.

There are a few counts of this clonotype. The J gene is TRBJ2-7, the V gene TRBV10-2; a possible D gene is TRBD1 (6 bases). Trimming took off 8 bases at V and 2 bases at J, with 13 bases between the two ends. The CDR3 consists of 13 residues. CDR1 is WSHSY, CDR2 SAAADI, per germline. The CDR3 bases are TGCGCCAGCGGCCAGGGGCGGACCTACGAGCAGTACTTC. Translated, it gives CASGQGRTYEQYF.

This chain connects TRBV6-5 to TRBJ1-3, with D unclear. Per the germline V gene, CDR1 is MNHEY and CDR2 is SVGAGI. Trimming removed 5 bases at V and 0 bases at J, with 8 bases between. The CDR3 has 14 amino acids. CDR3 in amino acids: CASSPRRSGNTIYF. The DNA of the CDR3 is TGTGCCAGCAGTCCCCGACGCTCTGGAAACACCATATATTTT.

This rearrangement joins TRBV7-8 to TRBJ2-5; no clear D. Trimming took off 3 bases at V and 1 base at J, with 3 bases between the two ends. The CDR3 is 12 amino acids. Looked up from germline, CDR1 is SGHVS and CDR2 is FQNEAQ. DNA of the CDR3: TGTGCCAGCAGCTTGGGCCAAGAGACCCAGTACTTC. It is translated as CASSLGQETQYF.